A selection of T cell receptor beta chains follows, all from one sample in a study of T-cell reconstitution after alpha-beta-depleted transplantation in children. TCRdb reanalysed the PCR reads using MiXCR and keeps one entry per CDR3 protein. This table holds under 20,000 distinct CDR3 sequences, 10% to 15% found once. The sample was PBMCs, mostly from graft donor cells, taken 60 days after TCRalphabeta/CD19-depleted stem cell transplant. The receptors originated from a female patient aged 2-9 years who had a stem cell transplant for congenital amegakaryocytic thrombocytopenia, so the T cells may come from the graft donor. The CDR3 runs from the conserved cysteine through the conserved F or W. The D gene is left open where the match is weak. Clone size, where shown, is once, few, many, or a class for clones that have expanded.

-,TRBV9,-,TRBJ2-2,CASSVYGNTGELFF,TGTGCCAGCAGCGTATACGGGAACACCGGGGAGCTGTTTTTT
many,TRBV5-8,-,TRBJ1-2,CASSLFEVLADTF,TGTGCCAGCAGCTTGTTTGAGGTATTGGCGGACACCTTC
many,TRBV29-1,-,TRBJ2-2,CSVGAQITGELFF,TGCAGCGTTGGTGCACAGATCACCGGGGAGCTGTTTTTT
-,TRBV4-1,-,TRBJ2-2,CASSHSLMRGPNTGELFF,TGCGCCAGCAGCCACTCCCTAATGAGGGGTCCGAACACCGGGGAGCTGTTTTTT
many,TRBV7-2,-,TRBJ2-7,CASSLSRGRYEQYF,TGTGCCAGCAGCTTATCTAGGGGCAGGTACGAGCAGTACTTC
many,TRBV5-6,-,TRBJ2-3,CASSLDFTDTQYF,TGTGCCAGCAGCTTGGACTTCACAGATACGCAGTATTTT
-,TRBV11-2,TRBD2,TRBJ2-1,CASSLSSGSYEQFF,TGTGCCAGCAGCTTAAGTAGCGGGAGCTATGAGCAGTTCTTC
-,TRBV6-1,-,TRBJ1-6,CATEYSPLHF,TGTGCCACCGAGTATTCACCCCTCCACTTT
many,TRBV5-1,-,TRBJ2-7,CASSSPPGEQYF,TGCGCCAGCAGCTCCCCGCCCGGTGAGCAGTACTTC
-,TRBV6-2/TRBV6-3,-,TRBJ2-6,CASSQGSGANVLTF,TGTGCCAGCAGTCAGGGATCTGGGGCCAACGTCCTGACTTTC
few,TRBV5-6,TRBD1,TRBJ2-2,CASSWGQALAGELFF,TGTGCCAGCAGCTGGGGACAGGCCCTGGCCGGGGAGCTGTTTTTT
many,TRBV4-1,-,TRBJ2-2,CASSQGVLPRNTGELFF,TGCGCCAGCAGCCAAGGGGTTCTACCCAGAAACACCGGGGAGCTGTTTTTT
-,TRBV12-3/TRBV12-4,TRBD2,TRBJ2-6,CASSLILRGGVFSSGANVLTF,TGTGCCAGCAGTTTGATTCTGCGCGGGGGGGTCTTTTCTTCTGGGGCCAACGTCCTGACTTTC
-,TRBV5-1,-,TRBJ1-3,CASSLESGNTIYF,TGCGCCAGCAGCTTGGAATCTGGAAACACCATATATTTT
many,TRBV10-3,-,TRBJ2-3,CAISGRTLVEPTDTQYF,TGTGCCATCAGTGGACGGACCTTGGTGGAACCAACAGATACGCAGTATTTT
many,TRBV28,-,TRBJ2-7,CASSFGTPPYEQYF,TGTGCCAGCAGTTTCGGGACACCCCCCTACGAGCAGTACTTC
many,TRBV27,-,TRBJ2-5,CASSPLGPLETQYF,TGTGCCAGCAGTCCGCTCGGGCCCCTGGAGACCCAGTACTTC
medium-sized,TRBV6-5,TRBD2,TRBJ2-7,CASSYQGLAGVGEQYF,TGTGCCAGCAGTTATCAGGGACTAGCGGGAGTCGGTGAGCAGTACTTC
many,TRBV6-5,-,TRBJ2-7,CASRRGDYYEQYF,TGTGCCAGCCGTAGGGGGGACTACTACGAGCAGTACTTC
many,TRBV7-9,-,TRBJ1-4,CASSLGQLNEKLFF,TGTGCCAGCAGCTTAGGACAGCTGAATGAAAAACTGTTTTTT
many,TRBV7-8,TRBD1,TRBJ2-2,CASSSGQGWNTGELFF,TGTGCCAGCAGCTCCGGACAGGGGTGGAACACCGGGGAGCTGTTTTTT
many,TRBV29-1,-,TRBJ2-5,CSVESNGQETQYF,TGCAGCGTTGAATCGAACGGACAAGAGACCCAGTACTTC
many,TRBV29-1,TRBD1,TRBJ2-1,CSVEGQGVDEQFF,TGCAGCGTTGAAGGACAGGGGGTGGATGAGCAGTTCTTC
many,TRBV7-4,TRBD1,TRBJ1-3,CASSVDRYSGNTIYF,TGTGCCAGCAGCGTGGACAGGTACTCTGGAAACACCATATATTTT
many,TRBV5-1,TRBD1,TRBJ2-1,CASSPGQGPHNEQFF,TGCGCCAGCAGCCCGGGACAGGGGCCCCACAATGAGCAGTTCTTC
many,TRBV5-1,-,TRBJ1-1,CASSPALGTEAFF,TGCGCCAGCAGCCCCGCCCTGGGCACTGAAGCTTTCTTT
many,TRBV2,TRBD1,TRBJ1-5,CASSGLKGTGVQPQHF,TGTGCCAGCAGCGGGCTAAAAGGGACAGGGGTTCAGCCCCAGCATTTT
many,TRBV28,-,TRBJ2-1,CASTDSLLLVNNEQFF,TGTGCCAGCACAGACAGCCTACTACTTGTTAACAATGAGCAGTTCTTC
many,TRBV2,-,TRBJ2-5,CASSEDQETQYF,TGTGCCAGCAGTGAGGACCAAGAGACCCAGTACTTC
many,TRBV18,-,TRBJ2-7,CASSHTSDGYEQYF,TGTGCCAGCTCGCACACCTCGGACGGATACGAGCAGTACTTC
large,TRBV7-8,-,TRBJ1-1,CASSLRERNTEAFF,TGTGCCAGCAGCTTAAGGGAGAGGAACACTGAAGCTTTCTTT
many,TRBV20-1,TRBD2,TRBJ2-1,CSARDLTSGSGPNEQFF,TGCAGTGCTAGAGACCTTACTAGCGGGAGTGGCCCCAATGAGCAGTTCTTC
-,TRBV19,TRBD1,TRBJ1-1,CASSMGTETSF,TGTGCCAGTAGTATGGGGACAGAGACGTCCTTT
many,TRBV7-9,-,TRBJ2-7,CASSSQIIGSSYEQYF,TGTGCCAGCAGCTCCCAGATTATCGGGAGTTCCTACGAGCAGTACTTC
few,TRBV5-1,-,TRBJ2-1,CASSFYASPPLVGEQFF,TGCGCCAGCAGCTTTTACGCCAGCCCCCCCCTCGTGGGTGAGCAGTTCTTC
many,TRBV6-1,TRBD2,TRBJ2-3,CASSGLSGGTDTQYF,TGTGCCAGCAGTGGTTTGAGCGGGGGCACAGATACGCAGTATTTT
many,TRBV10-3,-,TRBJ2-5,CAISGDLHKETQYF,TGTGCCATCAGTGGAGACTTACATAAAGAGACCCAGTACTTC
many,TRBV28,TRBD2,TRBJ2-7,CASTPGLAGTYEQYF,TGTGCCAGCACACCGGGACTAGCGGGAACCTACGAGCAGTACTTC
many,TRBV5-8,-,TRBJ2-1,CASSAGTFYNEQFF,TGTGCCAGCAGTGCCGGGACTTTTTACAATGAGCAGTTCTTC
few,TRBV7-2,TRBD2,TRBJ2-5,CASSRLRGGGAETQYF,TGTGCCAGCAGCCGACTTCGCGGGGGGGGGGCAGAGACCCAGTACTTC
medium-sized,TRBV3-1,-,TRBJ2-5,CASTLGLEGETQYF,TGTGCCAGCACCTTAGGACTGGAGGGAGAGACCCAGTACTTC
many,TRBV12-3/TRBV12-4,-,TRBJ1-1,CASSPPGQQNTEAFF,TGTGCCAGCAGTCCACCGGGACAACAGAACACTGAAGCTTTCTTT
many,TRBV10-3,TRBD2,TRBJ2-1,CAIRRHLAGGYNEQFF,TGTGCCATCAGGCGGCACTTAGCGGGAGGATACAATGAGCAGTTCTTC
many,TRBV7-6,TRBD1,TRBJ2-7,CASSLGPDREQYF,TGTGCCAGCAGCTTAGGGCCGGACAGGGAGCAGTACTTC
many,TRBV28,TRBD1,TRBJ1-1,CASFDRAMNTEAFF,TGTGCCAGCTTCGACAGGGCCATGAACACTGAAGCTTTCTTT
medium-sized,TRBV5-1,-,TRBJ2-3,CASSLGTDYPRDTQYF,TGCGCCAGCAGCTTGGGAACTGACTATCCCAGGGATACGCAGTATTTT
-,TRBV5-8,-,TRBJ2-7,CASSFGISLTAFYEQYF,TGTGCCAGCAGCTTTGGTATAAGTTTGACGGCCTTCTACGAGCAGTACTTC
many,TRBV2,-,TRBJ2-2,CASVGGSQGHTGELFF,TGTGCCAGCGTAGGAGGGTCACAGGGCCACACCGGGGAGCTGTTTTTT
many,TRBV4-1,TRBD2,TRBJ2-1,CASSQPGTSGTFGEQFF,TGCGCCAGCAGCCAACCCGGGACTAGCGGGACGTTCGGTGAGCAGTTCTTC
many,TRBV11-1,-,TRBJ2-1,CASSSTRLGHRPGEGSDEQFF,TGTGCCAGCAGCTCCACTAGACTTGGGCACCGCCCAGGGGAGGGTAGCGATGAGCAGTTCTTC
many,TRBV4-1,TRBD1,TRBJ1-1,CASSTWTGLTLRMNTEAFF,TGCGCCAGCAGCACCTGGACAGGGCTCACCCTCCGTATGAACACTGAAGCTTTCTTT
few,TRBV21-1,-,TRBJ1-5,CASSKGPTNQPQHF,TGTGCCAGCAGCAAAGGCCCTACAAATCAGCCCCAGCATTTT
many,TRBV20-1,-,TRBJ1-4,CSARRTTNEKLFF,TGCAGTGCTAGAAGGACAACTAATGAAAAACTGTTTTTT
many,TRBV7-9,-,TRBJ2-7,CASSGKGVRPESYEQYF,TGTGCCAGCAGCGGGAAAGGAGTGCGTCCTGAAAGCTACGAGCAGTACTTC
many,TRBV20-1,-,TRBJ2-5,CSARDLARGRETQYF,TGCAGTGCTAGAGATTTAGCCAGGGGTCGGGAGACCCAGTACTTC
-,TRBV30,-,TRBJ1-2,CAWSGGGGYTF,TGTGCCTGGAGTGGAGGCGGCGGCTACACCTTC
many,TRBV10-3,-,TRBJ1-3,CAISESVQGDSGNTIYF,TGTGCCATCAGTGAGTCGGTTCAGGGTGACTCTGGAAACACCATATATTTT
many,TRBV20-1,TRBD1,TRBJ2-1,CSARERQGQGAGEQFF,TGCAGTGCTAGAGAGAGGCAGGGACAGGGGGCGGGTGAGCAGTTCTTC
many,TRBV7-9,-,TRBJ1-2,CASSLERGYTF,TGTGCCAGCAGCCTTGAACGTGGCTACACCTTC
medium-sized,TRBV12-3/TRBV12-4,-,TRBJ2-7,CASSAFAGTYEQYF,TGTGCCAGCAGTGCTTTTGCGGGGACCTACGAGCAGTACTTC